The 5 T cell receptor beta chains given below trace back to one sample, sequenced in a study of Ad26.COV2.S vaccination and SARS-CoV-2 variants. Clones were sequenced by immunoSEQ multiplex PCR, and TCRdb holds only the in-frame ones, with some missing. The data contain roughly 270,000 clones, approximately 89% of them singletons. Treatment specified: roughly 20 received Ad26.COV2.S at low or high dose, single or two shots; roughly 5 received placebo; per-sample allocation not given. Specimen acquisition occurred on day 63 following the initial vaccine or placebo injection. Specimen: peripheral blood, collected in a trial of Ad26.COV2.S vaccine versus placebo. The receptors come from a person aged 18 to 65 who received the Ad26.COV2.S COVID-19 vaccine or a placebo.

The rearrangement uses TRBV5-4 and TRBJ2-3; TRBD2 matches at 10 bases. Trimming removed 4 bases from V and 2 bases from J; junction bases left unmatched: 7. Per germline, CDR1 SGHNT and CDR2 YYREEE (reference sequence). This CDR3 has 16 amino acids. The CDR3 DNA is TGTGCCAGCAGCGAGACGCTAGCGGGGGACACAGATACGCAGTATTTT. Translated, it gives CASSETLAGDTDTQYF.

In this sample, this clone turned up a few times. The chain has TRBV6-5 and TRBJ1-5, with 8 bases aligning to TRBD1. The J segment lost 5 bases and the V segment lost 2 bases, leaving 5 bases of the junction unmatched. Germline V gene data show CDR1 as MNHEY and CDR2 as SVGAGI. CDR3 length: 15 amino acids. CDR3 sequence: CASSYTSGGDQPQHF. CDR3 coding DNA: TGTGCCAGCAGTTACACGTCAGGGGGCGATCAGCCCCAGCATTTT.

V usage is TRBV19 and J usage is TRBJ1-2, with 9 bases identical to TRBD1. V shed 10 bases, J shed 2 bases, and the junction held 14 bases outside the gene matches. The CDR3 sequence is 16 residues long. Looked up from germline, CDR1 is LNHDA and CDR2 is SQIVND (reference sequence). The DNA of the CDR3 is TGTGCCACGGCAAGAGGGACAGGGTCGACAAACTATGGCTACACCTTC. As protein: CATARGTGSTNYGYTF.

The chain is built from TRBV5-4 and TRBJ2-2; tentatively, D is TRBD1 (6 bases). This CDR3 region has 15 residues. CDR1 and CDR2 (germline): SGHNT, YYREEE (reference sequence). The V gene lost 3 bases and the J gene lost 1 base, with 10 bases spanning the gap. The CDR3 DNA is TGTGCCAGCAGCTCCATGGACAGGAACACCGGGGAGCTGTTTTTT. Translating it yields CASSSMDRNTGELFF. The full variable domain, rest sourced from reference TRBV5-4 and TRBJ2-2, is ETGVTQSPTHLIKTRGQQVTLRCSSQSGHNTVSWYQQALGQGPQFIFQYYREEENGRGNFPPRFSGLQFPNYSSELNVNALELDDSALYLCASSSMDRNTGELFFGEGSRLTVL.

The CDR3 here is CASSQERAGGYTF. CDR3 sequence (DNA): TGTGCCAGCAGCCAAGAAAGGGCGGGGGGCTACACCTTC. J is TRBJ1-2 and V is TRBV3-1 (or the pseudogene TRBV3-2); D is unclear. From germline, CDR1 is LGHDT and CDR2 YNNKEL (reference sequence). Deletions cut 0 bases from V and 8 bases from J, with 10 bases between. The CDR3 has 13 amino acids.